This T cell receptor (beta chain) was sequenced for a study of OX40 agonist ivuxolimab in advanced cancers. Per germline, CDR1 SGHNT and CDR2 YENEEA. The CDR3 has 16 residues. V shed 7 bases, J shed 1 base, and the junction held 13 bases outside the gene matches. Collection of blood occurred at baseline, at cycle 4 day 1, and at cycle 7 day 1. Using immunoSEQ multiplex PCR, the repertoire was profiled, and TCRdb retains in-frame clones only, with some absent. The table includes 65,000 to 85,000 clones, around 84% detected once. The sequence derives from an adult with an advanced solid tumor such as melanoma, head and neck, liver or kidney cancer. The chain links TRBV11-3 to TRBJ2-7; 7 bases fit TRBD2. The sequences come from CD4+ or CD8+ T cells sorted from blood, collected in a trial of the OX40 agonist ivuxolimab. CDR3 loop: CASTYWGGEGSYEQYF. The CDR3 coding sequence is TGTGCCAGCACCTATTGGGGGGGAGAGGGATCCTACGAGCAGTACTTC.